This T cell receptor (beta chain) is from a study of blood T cells in healthy people across ages. A J-beta primer mix and a sample-barcoded 5' primer were used in a second PCR of about 7 to 12 cycles. TCRdb processed the 5' RACE reads anew with MiXCR; each CDR3 protein has one entry. The data contain hundreds of thousands of distinct CDR3 sequences, around 26% of them singletons. This clonotype was picked up a small number of times. Germline is not matched at one junction end, which may reflect a read error. The CDR3 consists of 11 residues. Germline CDR1 is SEHNR and CDR2 is FQNEAQ (reference sequence).

The receptor was derived from a woman at least 80 years old in good health. What was sequenced was blood. The chain carries TRBV7-9 and TRBJ2-1; D is uncertain. The CDR3 loop is CANSLMYEQFF. CDR3 bases: TGTGCCAACAGCTTAATGTATGAGCAGTTCTTC.